Below are 11 T cell receptor beta chains sequenced from a single sample in a study of blood T cell repertoires in COVID-19 (dated by TCRdb to 2018 to 2021). Libraries were built with the immunoSEQ multiplex PCR assay. Here the immuneACCESS table is served through TCRdb, limited to in-frame sequences with V and J called. Missing clones are a known gap in these copies; in checked studies unresolved V genes cover under half, and the rest lacks a known reason. Present in this sample are roughly 160,000 clones, approximately 85% of which were seen just once. The ten largest make up about 6.9% of the sample. Sequenced sample: peripheral blood. Receptors were obtained from a man at least 80 years old with COVID-19, enrolled during active disease.

V gene TRBV9 combines with J gene TRBJ2-7, with D possibly being TRBD2 (5 bases). Germline V CDR1 and CDR2: SGDLS, YYNGEE. Trimming left V 0 bases short and J 3 bases short, with 7 bases between. The CDR3 has 13 amino acids. DNA of the CDR3: TGTGCCAGCAGCGTAGCTCGGGGCTACGAGCAGTACTTC. Translating it yields CASSVARGYEQYF.

The chain has TRBV9 and TRBJ2-1; no clear D. CDR1 and CDR2 from the germline V gene are SGDLS and YYNGEE. The CDR3 totals 15 residues. Between the trimmed V and J ends, which lost 0 bases and 0 bases, there was a span of 7 bases. DNA for the CDR3: TGTGCCAGCAGCGTAGGGCTGAACTCCTACAATGAGCAGTTCTTC. The encoded protein is CASSVGLNSYNEQFF.

The chain combines TRBV20-1 with TRBJ2-5, with a tentative D call TRBD2 (5 bases). Germline values: CDR1 DFQATT, CDR2 SNEGSKA (reference sequence). The CDR3 is made up of 11 amino acids. Trimming shortened V by 6 bases and J by 4 bases, and 9 bases separated the two germline ends. CDR3 nucleotide sequence: TGCAGTGCACCGAGCGGAGAGACCCAGTACTTC. Translated, it gives CSAPSGETQYF.

On this clone: At the DNA level, this CDR3 is encoded by other sequences in the same sample as well. The CDR3 loop is CASSPGTAYEQYF. DNA for the CDR3: TGTGCCAGCTCACCAGGGACAGCCTACGAGCAGTACTTC. The gene calls are TRBV18 and TRBJ2-7, with TRBD1 matching over 7 bases. The ends lost 2 bases at V and 2 bases at J; junction bases unmatched: 0. The germline V gene encodes CDR1 KGHSH and CDR2 LQKENI. The CDR3 is 13 amino acids.

V usage is TRBV28 and J usage is TRBJ1-2; tentatively, D is TRBD1 (5 bases). The CDR3 totals 14 residues. The germline V and J ends were trimmed by 6 bases and 4 bases, with 15 bases remaining between them. CDR1 and CDR2 from the germline V gene are MDHEN and SYDVKM. The CDR3 sequence: CASSLAGRGYGYTF. Written as DNA, the CDR3 is TGTGCCAGCAGCTTGGCGGGGCGAGGCTATGGCTACACCTTC.

Comment on this clone: Other DNA sequences in the sample encode the same CDR3. The V call is TRBV6-5, the J call TRBJ1-2; 9 nucleotides match TRBD1. This CDR3 comprises 12 residues. V gave up 6 bases and J gave up 8 bases; unmatched junction bases: 4. The germline gives CDR1 MNHEY, CDR2 SVGAGI. The CDR3 region is CASSYRGRGYTF. The CDR3 bases are TGTGCCAGCAGCTACAGGGGGCGAGGCTACACCTTC.

This clone was detected only once. The chain is built from TRBV5-1 and TRBJ2-3, with 9 positions matching TRBD1. Germline loops: CDR1 SGHRS, CDR2 YFSETQ. This CDR3 spans 14 amino acids. V was pared by 4 bases and J by 1 base, with 1 base of the junction left unmatched. CDR3 coding DNA: TGCGCCAGCAGCAGGACAGGGGGCACAGATACGCAGTATTTT. It codes for CASSRTGGTDTQYF. The whole variable domain, remainder taken from reference TRBV5-1 and TRBJ2-3, is KAGVTQTPRYLIKTRGQQVTLSCSPISGHRSVSWYQQTPGQGLQFLFEYFSETQRNKGNFPGRFSGRQFSNSRSEMNVSTLELGDSALYLCASSRTGGTDTQYFGPGTRLTVL.

The genes are TRBV10-2 and TRBJ1-2; no reliable D call. Between the trimmed V and J ends, which lost 6 bases and 7 bases, there was a span of 15 bases. Germline CDR1 WSHSY, CDR2 SAAADI. The CDR3 is 13 residues long. CDR3 protein: CASRALAEGGYTF. The CDR3 nucleotides are TGCGCCAGCAGAGCCCTCGCCGAGGGTGGCTACACCTTC.

The table lists this clone with a few counts. CDR3 sequence (DNA): TGTGCCAGCAGCTTAGACGGCGGGGGAATAGCCTACGAGCAGTACTTC. Protein sequence: CASSLDGGGIAYEQYF. This chain connects TRBV7-6 to TRBJ2-7; TRBD2 aligns across 7 bases. The CDR3 runs to 16 residues. Germline trimming cut 1 base from V and 2 bases from J; bases unmatched to any gene: 8. Germline CDR1 reads SGHVS; CDR2 reads FNYEAQ.

This clone was seen only once. V usage is TRBV7-6 and J usage is TRBJ2-7; 13 nucleotides align to TRBD2. The V and J ends lost 6 bases and 7 bases, in that order; junction bases with no gene match: 15. CDR3 size: 17 residues. Germline loops: CDR1 SGHVS, CDR2 FNYEAQ. CDR3 coding DNA: TGTGCCAGCAGAGTTGGGCCACTAGCGGGGGGGGCCCAGGAGCAGTACTTC. Encoded protein: CASRVGPLAGGAQEQYF.

This clone was seen a handful of times. The CDR3 loop reads CASSQDRLQNYGYTF. CDR3 DNA: TGTGCCAGCAGCCAAGACAGGCTCCAGAACTATGGCTACACCTTC. V gene TRBV4-2 combines with J gene TRBJ1-2, with D unresolved. The CDR3 runs to 15 residues. The germline V and J ends were trimmed by 0 bases and 2 bases, with 10 bases remaining between them. Germline values: CDR1 LGHNA, CDR2 YNFKEQ.